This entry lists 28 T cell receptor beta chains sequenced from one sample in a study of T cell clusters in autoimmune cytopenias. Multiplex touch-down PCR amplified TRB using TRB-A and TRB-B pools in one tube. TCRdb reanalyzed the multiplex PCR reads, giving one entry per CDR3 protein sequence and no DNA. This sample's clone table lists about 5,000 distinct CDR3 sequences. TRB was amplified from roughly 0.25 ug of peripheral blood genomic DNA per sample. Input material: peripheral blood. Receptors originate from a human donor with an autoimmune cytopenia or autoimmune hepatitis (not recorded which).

CDR3 loop: CAWSVTGGHGYTF. The gene calls are TRBV30 and TRBJ1-2. The CDR3 extends over 13 amino acids. Looked up from germline, CDR1 is GTSNPN and CDR2 is SVGIG (reference sequence).

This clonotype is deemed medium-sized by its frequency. CDR3 region: CASSLTRAGQYEQYF. This chain uses TRBV11-1 with TRBJ2-7; TCRdb indicates TRBD1, and absent DNA this call remains unverified. The CDR3 length is 15 residues. Per germline, CDR1 SGHAT and CDR2 FQDESV (reference sequence).

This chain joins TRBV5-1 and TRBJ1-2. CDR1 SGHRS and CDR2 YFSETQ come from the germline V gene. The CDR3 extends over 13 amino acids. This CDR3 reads CASSSDGDYGYTF.

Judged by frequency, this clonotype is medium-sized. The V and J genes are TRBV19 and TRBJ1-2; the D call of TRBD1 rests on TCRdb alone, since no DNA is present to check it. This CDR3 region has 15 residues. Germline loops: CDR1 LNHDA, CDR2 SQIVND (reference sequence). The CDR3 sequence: CASTPGTGGRYGYTF. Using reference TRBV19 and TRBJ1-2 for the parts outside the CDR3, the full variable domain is DGGITQSPKYLFRKEGQNVTLSCEQNLNHDAMYWYRQDPGQGLRLIYYSQIVNDFQKGDIAEGYSVSREKKESFPLTVTSAQKNPTAFYLCASTPGTGGRYGYTFGSGTRLTVV.

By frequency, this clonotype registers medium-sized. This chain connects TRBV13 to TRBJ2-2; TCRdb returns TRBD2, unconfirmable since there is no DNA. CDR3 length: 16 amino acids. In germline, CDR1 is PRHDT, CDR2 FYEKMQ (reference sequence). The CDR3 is CASSTGTWTNTGELFF.

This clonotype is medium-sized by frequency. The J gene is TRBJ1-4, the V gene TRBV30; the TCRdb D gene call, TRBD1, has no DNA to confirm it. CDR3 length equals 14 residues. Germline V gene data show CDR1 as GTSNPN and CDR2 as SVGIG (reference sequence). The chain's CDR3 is CAWDYGTGHEKLFF.

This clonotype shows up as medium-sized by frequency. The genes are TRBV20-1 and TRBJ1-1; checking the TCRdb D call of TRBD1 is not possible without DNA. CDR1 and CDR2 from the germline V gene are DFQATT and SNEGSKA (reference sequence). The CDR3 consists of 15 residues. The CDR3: CSASAPQGAGTEAFF.

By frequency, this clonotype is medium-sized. The CDR3 is CASSPTGAVYEQYF. The chain couples TRBV18 to TRBJ2-7; there is no DNA to check the TCRdb D call of TRBD1. CDR1 is KGHSH and CDR2 is LQKENI in the germline V gene. The CDR3 consists of 14 residues.

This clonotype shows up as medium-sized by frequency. The CDR3 loop is CASTRTGGSTNEKLFF. The chain recombines TRBV19 with TRBJ1-4; the D gene TCRdb calls, TRBD1, cannot be checked with no DNA. This CDR3 comprises 16 residues. Germline V gives CDR1 LNHDA, CDR2 SQIVND (reference sequence).

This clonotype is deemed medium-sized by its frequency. CDR3 sequence reads: CASSLSGNSGNTIYF. The chain employs TRBV27 and TRBJ1-3. The CDR3 has 15 residues. Germline V gives CDR1 MNHEY, CDR2 SMNVEV (reference sequence).

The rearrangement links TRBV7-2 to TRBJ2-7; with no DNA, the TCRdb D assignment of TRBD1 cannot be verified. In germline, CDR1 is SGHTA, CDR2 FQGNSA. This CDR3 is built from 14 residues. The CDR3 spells CASSGFLGVNEQYF.

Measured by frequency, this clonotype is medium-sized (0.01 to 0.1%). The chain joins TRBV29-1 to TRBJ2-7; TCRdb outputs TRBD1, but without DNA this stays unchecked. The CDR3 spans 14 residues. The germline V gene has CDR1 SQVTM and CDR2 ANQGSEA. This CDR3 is CSVEGAGGSYEQYF.

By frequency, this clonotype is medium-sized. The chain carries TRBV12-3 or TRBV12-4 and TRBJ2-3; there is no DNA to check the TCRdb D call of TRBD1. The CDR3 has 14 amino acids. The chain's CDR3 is CASSLGGGPDTQYF.

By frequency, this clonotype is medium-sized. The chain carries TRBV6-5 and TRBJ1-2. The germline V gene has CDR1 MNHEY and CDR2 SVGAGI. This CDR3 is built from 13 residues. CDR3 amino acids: CASTGSGDYGYTF.

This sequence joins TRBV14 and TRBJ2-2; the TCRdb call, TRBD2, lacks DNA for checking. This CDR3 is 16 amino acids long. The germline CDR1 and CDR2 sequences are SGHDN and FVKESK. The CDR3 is CASSHLASGGAGELFF.

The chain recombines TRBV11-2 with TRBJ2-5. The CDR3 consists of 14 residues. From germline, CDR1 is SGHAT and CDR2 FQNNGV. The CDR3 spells CASSLDQAGETQYF.

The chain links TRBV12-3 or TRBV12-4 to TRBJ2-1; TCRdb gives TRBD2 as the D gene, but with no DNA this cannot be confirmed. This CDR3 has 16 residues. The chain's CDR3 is CASRPTSGGLHNEQFF.

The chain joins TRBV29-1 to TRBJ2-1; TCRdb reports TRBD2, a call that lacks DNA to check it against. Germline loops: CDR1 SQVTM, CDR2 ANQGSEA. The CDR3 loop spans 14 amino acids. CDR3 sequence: CSVRGGSSYNEQFF.

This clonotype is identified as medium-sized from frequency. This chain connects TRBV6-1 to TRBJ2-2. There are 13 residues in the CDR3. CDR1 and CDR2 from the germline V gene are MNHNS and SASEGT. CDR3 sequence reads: CASRLRSTGELFF.

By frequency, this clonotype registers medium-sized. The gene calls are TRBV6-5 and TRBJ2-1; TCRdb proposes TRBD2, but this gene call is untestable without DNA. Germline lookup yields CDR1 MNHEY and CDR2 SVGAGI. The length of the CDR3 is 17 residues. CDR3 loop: CASSYSGLAGVYNEQFF.

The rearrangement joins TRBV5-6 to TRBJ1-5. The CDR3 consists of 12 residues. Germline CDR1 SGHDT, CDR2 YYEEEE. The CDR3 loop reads CASSLVDQPQHF.

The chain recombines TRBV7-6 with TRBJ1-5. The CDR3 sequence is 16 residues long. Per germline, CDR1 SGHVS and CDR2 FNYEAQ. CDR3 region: CASSSQAVYSNQPQHF.

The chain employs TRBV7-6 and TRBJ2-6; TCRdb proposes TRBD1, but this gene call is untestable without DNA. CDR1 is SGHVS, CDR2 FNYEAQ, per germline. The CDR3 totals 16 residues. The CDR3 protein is CASSSGGGSGANVLTF. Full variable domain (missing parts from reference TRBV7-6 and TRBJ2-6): GAGVSQSPRYKVTKRGQDVALRCDPISGHVSLYWYRQALGQGPEFLTYFNYEAQQDKSGLPNDRFSAERPEGSISTLTIQRTEQRDSAMYRCASSSGGGSGANVLTFGAGSRLTVL.

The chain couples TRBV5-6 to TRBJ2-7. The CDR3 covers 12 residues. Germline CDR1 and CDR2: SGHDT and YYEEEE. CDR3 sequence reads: CASSLKGNEQYF.

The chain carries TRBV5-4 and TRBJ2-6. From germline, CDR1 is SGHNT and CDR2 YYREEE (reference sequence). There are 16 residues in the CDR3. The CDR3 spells CASNSQIFSGANVLTF.

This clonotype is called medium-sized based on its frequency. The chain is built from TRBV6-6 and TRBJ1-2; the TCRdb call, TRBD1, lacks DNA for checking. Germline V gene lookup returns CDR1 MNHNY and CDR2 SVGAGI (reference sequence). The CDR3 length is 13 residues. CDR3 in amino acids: CASSQGGSYGYTF.

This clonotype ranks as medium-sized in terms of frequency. CDR3 residues: CASSPGVGGYEQYF. The chain combines TRBV5-6 with TRBJ2-7; TCRdb's D call of TRBD1 is untestable without DNA. The germline CDR1 and CDR2 sequences are SGHDT and YYEEEE. This CDR3 comprises 14 residues.

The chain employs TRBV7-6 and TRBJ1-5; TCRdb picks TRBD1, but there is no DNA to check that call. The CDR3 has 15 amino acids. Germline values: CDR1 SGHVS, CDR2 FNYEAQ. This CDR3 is CASSPNTGVTEPQHF.